This T cell receptor (beta chain) was sequenced during a study of tumor and adjacent non-tumor tissue in lung cancer (dated by TCRdb to 2017 to 2018). With respect to the entire study: Patients with adenocarcinoma (approximately 11), squamous cell carcinoma (2) and small cell lung cancer (1) were included in the cohort. The approximately 15 patients were aged about 31 to 76 years, included approximately ten men and 5 women, and had TNM stage I to III disease. The study compared bulk TCRbeta repertoires from lung tumor tissue and matched distant non-tumor lung tissue of some 15 lung cancer patients. A total of some 130,000,000 productive TCRbeta reads were generated by sequencing, corresponding to an average of about 4.17 million reads per sample. Over 25 paired specimens, one tumor and one normal lung sample per patient, were profiled by TCRbeta CDR3 sequencing.

RNA was isolated from bulk, unsorted tissue, and RNA quality was assessed with a NanoDrop ND-1000 and an Agilent 2100. For the normal lung samples, distant non-tumor tissue was collected more than 3 cm away from the tumor edge. Donors were newly diagnosed lung cancer patients admitted for thoracic surgery in China between August and November 2014, without prior chemotherapy. Patients with previous radiotherapy or chemotherapy, or with another concurrent cancer, were excluded from the study. Pieces of surgical tissue measuring about 1-2 cm3 were kept in RNAlater solution and stored at -80 degrees C until use. Library preparation employed multiplex PCR. The instrument was an Illumina HiSeq 2500. TCRbeta libraries were constructed through three rounds of nested PCR with primers (Table S4) according to protocols modified from ARM-PCR. PCR products of 200-500 bp were gel-excised and purified with the QIAquick gel extraction kit before sequencing. The authors' pipeline ran thus. Trimmomatic was used to clean the reads, FLASH was used to merge the reads into complete CDR3 sequences, and MiTCR was used to assign the reads to V(D)J germline segments. Clonal diversity was computed as the inverse Simpson's index with VDJtools. A read counted as productive if the sequence was in-frame and lacked a premature stop codon. TCRdb reprocessing: public reads trimmed at Q25 with fastp, clones called with MiXCR, in-frame beta chains kept. Here each entry gathers all rows of one CDR3 protein and keeps the most common genes and DNA. TCRdb, rather than the study authors, made the V and J calls. The sample includes tens of thousands of distinct CDR3 sequences, with around 70% observed a single time. Around 30% of the sample is held by the ten biggest clonotypes.

This clonotype was observed many times. The specificity of this receptor is unknown. Base qualities are not recorded, but no much larger clone differs from it by a single base. Relative to germline, V is missing 1 base and J is missing 3 bases, with 6 bases of the junction outside any gene match. Taken from the germline V gene (reference sequence), the CDR1 and CDR2 loops are DFQATT and SNEGSKA. Spanning cysteine to phenylalanine, the CDR3 consists of 16 amino acids. Only CDR3 DNA is held: 48 bases, read in frame from base 1. Study-level results and caveats: Neither the sequencing platform nor unique molecular identifiers are mentioned in the methods. TCR diversity was significantly higher in younger patients, and greater tumor TCR diversity was associated with shorter overall survival and shorter disease-free survival. The top 100 clones accounted for a significantly larger cumulative portion of the repertoire in normal lung than in tumor tissue. Because peripheral blood was not sequenced, blood TCRbeta repertoires in the lung cancer patients of the study were not examined. Only 15 patients were included in the cohort, and the need for larger samples and more detailed clinical data was noted by the authors. Tumor tissue showed significantly greater TCR diversity (inverse Simpson) than normal lung tissue (about 400 vs 180, P = 0.0075, Mann-Whitney U test).

The sequenced sample was distant non-tumor lung tissue. Recombination connected TRBV20-1 to TRBJ2-1; 10 of the junction bases match TRBD2. This TCR derives from a woman aged 45 to 65 with non-small cell lung cancer. The nucleotide sequence reads as follows: TGCAGTGCTAGAGTGCTCACTAGCGGGGACTACAATGAGCAGTTCTTC. The encoded protein is CSARVLTSGDYNEQFF.